Listed below are T cell receptor beta chains from one sample, sequenced in a study of cytomegalovirus exposure and HLA in healthy donors. The method was immunoSEQ multiplex PCR; TCRdb's version includes in-frame clones alone and lacks a portion of them. The top ten clones hold 2% to 3% of a sample with almost 85,000 clones, about 77% of them seen once. Material for sequencing was PBMCs. The source of these receptors is a male donor in good health and CMV-seropositive. Each CDR3 is given with its conserved first and last residue. A D gene is named only where the DNA matches it firmly. Rows give clone size only sometimes, using once, few, many, or a class for an expanded clone.

clone size | D gene | J gene | V gene | CDR3 DNA | CDR3 protein
. | TRBD2 | TRBJ2-5 | TRBV7-2 | TGTGCCAGCAGCCTAATAAGGGTCGGGGGGGCCTTCGAGACCCAGTACTTC | CASSLIRVGGAFETQYF
. | . | TRBJ1-1 | TRBV27 | TGTGCCAGCAGTTCCCAGGTCGGGAACACTGAAGCTTTCTTT | CASSSQVGNTEAFF
. | TRBD2 | TRBJ2-3 | TRBV30 | TGTGCCTGGAGTCTAGCGGGAGGGCGCACAGATACGCAGTATTTT | CAWSLAGGRTDTQYF
. | . | TRBJ2-3 | TRBV5-1 | TGCGCCAGCAGCTTATTTAATCCTAGCACAGATACGCAGTATTTT | CASSLFNPSTDTQYF
. | . | TRBJ2-7 | TRBV7-9 | TGTGCCAGCAGCACCGGGGCAGGGGCGTACGAGCAGTACTTC | CASSTGAGAYEQYF
. | . | TRBJ2-1 | TRBV19 | TGTGCCAGTAGTACTCCCTACCCGGGGGTATACAATGAGCAGTTCTTC | CASSTPYPGVYNEQFF
. | TRBD1 | TRBJ1-2 | TRBV4-2 | TGTGCCAGCAGCCCGCAATACCGACAGGGACAGCGCTACACCTTC | CASSPQYRQGQRYTF
. | TRBD2 | TRBJ2-3 | TRBV7-9 | TGTGCCAGCAGCCGGACTAGCGGGAGCACAGATACGCAGTATTTT | CASSRTSGSTDTQYF
. | . | TRBJ2-5 | TRBV5-4 | TGTGCCAGCAGCTTTAGTAGCCGGGGGGAGACCCAGTACTTC | CASSFSSRGETQYF
once | . | TRBJ2-1 | TRBV25-1 | TGTGCCAGCAGCTCAACCTCCACTAGATACAATGAGCAGTTCTTC | CASSSTSTRYNEQFF
. | . | TRBJ1-1 | TRBV5-4 | TGTGCCAGCGGCTTGGGAGGGCGCACTGAAGCTTTCTTT | CASGLGGRTEAFF
. | TRBD2 | TRBJ2-7 | TRBV28 | TGTGCCAGCAGTATGGGGACTAGCGGGAAAACCTACGAGCAGTACTTC | CASSMGTSGKTYEQYF
. | TRBD1 | TRBJ2-7 | TRBV19 | TGTGCCAGTAGTAGGGGACAGACCGCCTACGAGCAGTACTTC | CASSRGQTAYEQYF
few | TRBD1 | TRBJ2-7 | TRBV7-8 | TGTGCCATCAGCTTAGTAGCCGGGACAGGGGCACCCTCCTACGAGCAGTACTTC | CAISLVAGTGAPSYEQYF
. | TRBD2 | TRBJ2-2 | TRBV27 | TGTGCCAGCAGGATAAGCGCCTATAGGACTAGCGGGAAAAACGGGGAGCTGTTTTTT | CASRISAYRTSGKNGELFF
. | . | TRBJ2-1 | TRBV19 | TGTGCCATTCCCGGCGGCCAAATAGAAGATGAGCAGTTCTTC | CAIPGGQIEDEQFF
. | TRBD2 | TRBJ2-7 | TRBV6-5 | TGTGCCAGCAGTTGGACTAGCGGCACCTACGAGCAGTACTTC | CASSWTSGTYEQYF
. | TRBD1 | TRBJ2-7 | TRBV28 | TGTGCCAGTCAGATCAGAGTATGGGACAGGGGCTCCTACGAGCAGTACTTC | CASQIRVWDRGSYEQYF